This T cell receptor beta chain was observed in a study of cytomegalovirus exposure and HLA in healthy donors. Study-wide results and limits: In vitro assays verified that a few CMV-associated chains recognized CMV antigens specifically.

Libraries were prepared by immunoSEQ multiplex PCR; TCRdb keeps only in-frame clonotypes and omits some of them. The data contain around 150,000 clones, around nine tenths of them singletons. The length of the CDR3 is 15 residues. CDR1 is PRHDT and CDR2 is FYEKMQ in the germline V gene (reference sequence). V shed 1 base and J 7 bases; nucleotides not matched to a gene: 7. A word on this clone: Its antigen is still unknown.

This TCR derives from a woman between 18 and 30 years old in good health and CMV-seropositive. The sequenced sample consisted of PBMCs. The rearrangement uses TRBV13 and TRBJ2-7, with TRBD2 identical over 10 bases. In DNA, the CDR3 is TGTGCCAGCAGCTTAGAGCGGGAGGGCCGGAAAGAGCAGTACTTC. Its translation: CASSLEREGRKEQYF.